These 26 T cell receptor beta chains originate from one sample sequenced in a study of T cell responses to AZD1222 COVID-19 vaccine. Assay used: immunoSEQ multiplex PCR; TCRdb lists only in-frame clones, some missing. The sample yields approximately 140,000 clones, roughly nine tenths seen once. This specimen consisted of peripheral blood, obtained 28 days after the second AZD1222 dose. The source of these receptors is an adult who received the AZD1222 COVID-19 vaccine.

The DNA for the CDR3 is TGTGCCAGCTCCCCAGGGGTGGTCTATGGCTACACCTTC. Encoded protein: CASSPGVVYGYTF. This sequence joins TRBV6-5 and TRBJ1-2; TRBD1 might be the D (6 bases). Per the germline V gene, CDR1 is MNHEY and CDR2 is SVGAGI. Deletions cut 8 bases from V and 4 bases from J, with 14 bases between. The length of the CDR3 is 13 residues.

This clone was detected only once. The CDR3 loop is CASSMIGTANTEAFF. Written as DNA, the CDR3 is TGTGCCAGTAGTATGATTGGGACAGCGAACACTGAAGCTTTCTTT. The rearrangement links TRBV19 to TRBJ1-1, with TRBD1 identical over 7 bases. CDR1 is LNHDA, CDR2 SQIVND, per germline (reference sequence). With 3 bases clipped from V and 1 base from J, the junction kept 5 bases outside the gene matches. The CDR3 covers 15 residues.

This clone was seen only once. This chain joins TRBV15 and TRBJ1-2; 8 bases map to TRBD1. V dropped 5 bases and J dropped 2; count of bases not matched to a gene: 7. Germline CDR1 and CDR2: LNHNV and YYDKDF (reference sequence). This CDR3 has 15 amino acids. For the CDR3, the DNA is TGTGCCACCAGCCTTACCCAGGGGGCAAACTATGGCTACACCTTC. This translates into CATSLTQGANYGYTF.

J is TRBJ2-3 and V is TRBV7-8; 8 nucleotides line up with TRBD2. This CDR3 has 15 residues. V lost 1 base to trimming and J lost 4 bases; unmatched junction nucleotides: 4. Per the germline V gene, CDR1 is SGHVS and CDR2 is FQNEAQ. CDR3 bases: TGTGCCAGCAGCTTAGTAGCGGGGTGGGCAGATACGCAGTATTTT. It codes for CASSLVAGWADTQYF.

Here the CDR3 reads CATSDASGGSTDTQYF. The CDR3 coding sequence is TGTGCCACCAGTGATGCTAGCGGGGGGTCCACAGATACGCAGTATTTT. The chain couples TRBV24-1 to TRBJ2-3; the match to TRBD2 covers 11 bases. The ends lost 3 bases at V and 2 bases at J; junction bases unmatched: 3. CDR3 size: 16 residues. Germline V gene data show CDR1 as KGHDR and CDR2 as SFDVKD.

The J gene is TRBJ1-5, the V gene TRBV6-4; D is possibly TRBD1 (6 bases). The CDR3 runs to 17 residues. The ends were cut back, 3 bases at V and 1 base at J, with 16 bases in the middle. Germline V gene data show CDR1 as MRHNA and CDR2 as SNTAGT. DNA of the CDR3: TGTGCCAGCAGTGAAGTTACGGGGGGCGGGAGCAATCAGCCCCAGCATTTT. Encoded protein: CASSEVTGGGSNQPQHF.

In nucleotides, the CDR3 is TGCGCCAGCAGCCAAGATCCAAAATTTTCTGGGGCCAACGTCCTGACTTTC. This translates into CASSQDPKFSGANVLTF. This chain connects TRBV4-3 to TRBJ2-6, with D unclear. The CDR3 loop spans 17 amino acids. V was trimmed by 0 bases and J by 1 base, leaving 10 bases between them. Germline loops: CDR1 LGHNA, CDR2 YSLEER.

CDR3 coding DNA: TGTGCCAGCAGTGACGCCGGAGGGACAGTTCCGTACGGCTACACCTTC. Protein: CASSDAGGTVPYGYTF. This chain joins TRBV6-1 and TRBJ1-2, with 7 bases lining up with TRBD1. V was pared by 3 bases and J by 8 bases, with 15 bases of the junction left unmatched. The germline V gene encodes CDR1 MNHNS and CDR2 SASEGT. The CDR3 runs 16 residues.

The V gene is TRBV3-1 (or the pseudogene TRBV3-2), the J gene TRBJ1-1; perhaps TRBD1 as D (5 bases). Germline CDR1 LGHDT, CDR2 YNNKEL (reference sequence). The CDR3 is 13 amino acids. V was trimmed by 0 bases and J by 9 bases, leaving 11 bases between them. In DNA form, the CDR3 reads TGTGCCAGCAGCCAAGATCCGGGACGAAAAGCTTTCTTT. As protein: CASSQDPGRKAFF.

V is TRBV24-1 and J is TRBJ2-2; the D is unclear. The CDR3 spans 14 residues. Trimming pared 4 bases from V and 7 bases from J, leaving 12 bases between. The germline CDR1 and CDR2 sequences are KGHDR and SFDVKD. DNA of the CDR3: TGTGCCACCAGTGACCCCCTCCGTAACGGGGAGCTGTTTTTT. It translates to CATSDPLRNGELFF.

The J gene is TRBJ1-2, the V gene TRBV7-2, with a weak D call TRBD1 (5 bases). Per germline, CDR1 SGHTA and CDR2 FQGNSA. V lost 1 base to trimming and J lost 4 bases, with 10 bases between them. CDR3 length: 14 residues. The CDR3 is CASSLGREGYGYTF. The CDR3 nucleotides read TGTGCCAGCAGCTTAGGCAGGGAGGGCTATGGCTACACCTTC.

J is TRBJ1-1 and V is TRBV25-1, with D perhaps TRBD1 (5 bases). Germline loops: CDR1 MGHDK, CDR2 SYGVNS. Trimming left V 5 bases short and J 0 bases short, with 13 bases between. There are 15 residues in the CDR3. The CDR3 protein is CASSHTGPMNTEAFF. CDR3 bases: TGTGCCAGCAGTCACACGGGGCCGATGAACACTGAAGCTTTCTTT.

This sequence joins TRBV7-9 and TRBJ1-1, with a tentative D call TRBD1 (5 bases). The ends were cut back, 3 bases at V and 4 bases at J, with 12 bases in the middle. The CDR3 consists of 14 residues. Germline-derived CDR1 and CDR2 are SEHNR and FQNEAQ (reference sequence). CDR3 residues: CASSFPGLGTEAFF. The CDR3 coding sequence is TGTGCCAGCAGCTTCCCGGGGCTTGGCACTGAAGCTTTCTTT.

The chain links TRBV7-3 to TRBJ2-5; D ambiguous. Trimming removed 0 bases at V and 2 bases at J, with 10 bases between. This CDR3 has 15 amino acids. In germline, CDR1 is SGHTA, CDR2 FQGTGA. The DNA of the CDR3 is TGTGCCAGCAGCTTAACAGGAACTGCTCAAGAGACCCAGTACTTC. Translation gives CASSLTGTAQETQYF.

The chain is built from TRBV30 and TRBJ1-3; D is undetermined. The germline V gene has CDR1 GTSNPN and CDR2 SVGIG (reference sequence). The CDR3 covers 13 residues. V was trimmed by 0 bases and J by 4 bases, leaving 7 bases between them. The DNA of the CDR3 is TGTGCCTGGAGTGTAACGGGCGGAAACACCATATATTTT. This encodes CAWSVTGGNTIYF.

This clone was found once. The chain has TRBV6-5 and TRBJ1-4; D gene unclear. CDR1 and CDR2 from the germline V gene are MNHEY and SVGAGI. CDR3 length: 15 amino acids. Deletions cut 0 bases from V and 1 base from J, with 6 bases between. CDR3 sequence: CASSYSSGTNEKLFF. The CDR3 DNA follows: TGTGCCAGCAGTTACTCGTCAGGAACTAATGAAAAACTGTTTTTT.

J is TRBJ2-3 and V is TRBV6-5; D is perhaps TRBD2 (6 bases). CDR1 is MNHEY, CDR2 SVGAGI, per germline. This CDR3 has 12 residues. Trimming stripped 2 bases from V and 11 bases from J, with 11 bases between. CDR3: CASSYPEGRQYF. In DNA, the CDR3 is TGTGCCAGCAGTTACCCGGAGGGGAGGCAGTATTTT.

V usage is TRBV24-1 and J usage is TRBJ1-1; a possible D gene is TRBD1 (5 bases). This CDR3 contains 13 residues. CDR1 KGHDR and CDR2 SFDVKD come from the germline V gene. Trimming cost V 3 bases and J 3 bases, with 7 bases left between them. CDR3 bases: TGTGCCACCAGTGATCCAGGGTACACTGAAGCTTTCTTT. It specifies CATSDPGYTEAFF.

The chain combines TRBV6-5 with TRBJ1-1; D is uncertain. CDR3 length equals 12 residues. Germline loops: CDR1 MNHEY, CDR2 SVGAGI. V dropped 6 bases and J dropped 8 bases, with 13 bases sitting between them. CDR3 DNA sequence: TGTGCCAGCAGAGACGGACGGTTAGAAGCTTTCTTT. This sequence encodes CASRDGRLEAFF.

This chain uses TRBV11-2 with TRBJ1-1; D is perhaps TRBD1 (5 bases). The CDR3 totals 15 residues. Trimming cost V 7 bases and J 2 bases, with 17 bases left between them. The germline gives CDR1 SGHAT, CDR2 FQNNGV. The CDR3 bases are TGTGCCAGCAACTGGAGGGGAAAGGGAAACACTGAAGCTTTCTTT. This gives the protein CASNWRGKGNTEAFF.

The chain is built from TRBV19 and TRBJ1-2, with D possibly TRBD1 on 5 matching bases. The CDR3 is 13 amino acids. Germline CDR1 LNHDA, CDR2 SQIVND (reference sequence). V shed 6 bases and J shed 7 bases, with 15 bases lying between them. The CDR3 DNA is TGTGCCAGTAGGGAACAGGAATTCGCTGGCTACACCTTC. It codes for CASREQEFAGYTF.

This clone was counted a few times. V is TRBV27 and J is TRBJ2-7; D may be TRBD1 (6 bases). The CDR3 has 13 residues. Deletions cut 7 bases from V and 9 bases from J, with 19 bases between. Germline V CDR1 and CDR2: MNHEY, SMNVEV (reference sequence). The CDR3 DNA reads TGTGCCAGCACCAACAGGGTTGGAGGCGGGCAGTACTTC. Translation: CASTNRVGGGQYF.

The genes are TRBV9 and TRBJ1-2, with 11 bases lining up with TRBD1. J was trimmed by 3 bases and V by 0 bases; bases with no gene match: 4. The CDR3 runs to 16 residues. The germline gives CDR1 SGDLS, CDR2 YYNGEE. This CDR3 is CASSVEGQGDYYGYTF. The CDR3 DNA is TGTGCCAGCAGCGTAGAGGGACAGGGGGACTACTATGGCTACACCTTC.

CDR3 protein: CASSSGLTRYEQYV. CDR3 DNA: TGTGCCAGCAGTTCGGGACTAACCCGCTACGAGCAGTACGTC. The V gene is TRBV6-2 or TRBV6-3, the J gene TRBJ2-7, with 7 bases fitting TRBD2. V trimming: 4 bases; J trimming: 3 bases; junction bases outside the gene matches: 6. Germline V gene sequence: CDR1 MNHEY, CDR2 SVGEGT. The CDR3 length is 14 residues.

CDR3 bases: TGTGCCAGCAGCCAAGAGAGTGGGCTCGGAAACACCATATATTTT. Its protein is CASSQESGLGNTIYF. V gene TRBV14 combines with J gene TRBJ1-3, with D uncertain. CDR1 is SGHDN, CDR2 FVKESK, per germline. The CDR3 consists of 15 residues. V lost 0 bases and J lost 4, with 10 bases in between.

On this clone itself: Other DNA sequences in this sample translate to the same CDR3. The chain links TRBV15 to TRBJ1-2, with a weak D call TRBD1 (5 bases). Germline V lookup: CDR1 LNHNV, CDR2 YYDKDF (reference sequence). V shed 0 bases and J shed 6 bases, with 8 bases lying between them. This CDR3 comprises 13 residues. This CDR3 reads CATSREEGDGYTF. The CDR3 DNA reads TGTGCCACCAGCAGAGAGGAAGGGGATGGCTACACCTTC.